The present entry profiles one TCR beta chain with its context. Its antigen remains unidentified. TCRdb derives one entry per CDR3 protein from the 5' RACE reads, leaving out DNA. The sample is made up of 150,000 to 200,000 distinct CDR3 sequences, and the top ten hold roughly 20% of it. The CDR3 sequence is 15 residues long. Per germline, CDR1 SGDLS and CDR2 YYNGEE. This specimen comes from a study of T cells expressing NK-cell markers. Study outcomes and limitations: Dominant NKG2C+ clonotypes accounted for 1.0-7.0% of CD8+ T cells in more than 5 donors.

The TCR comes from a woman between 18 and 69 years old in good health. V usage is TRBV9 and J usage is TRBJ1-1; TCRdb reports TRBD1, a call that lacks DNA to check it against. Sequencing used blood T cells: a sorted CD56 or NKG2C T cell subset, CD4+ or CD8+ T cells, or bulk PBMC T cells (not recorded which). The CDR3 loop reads CASSPHPTGYTEAFF.